This T cell receptor (beta chain) was recovered during a study of response to subunit inactivated influenza vaccine. TCRdb reanalysed the RT-PCR reads using MiXCR and keeps one entry per CDR3 protein. The sample lists about 540,000 distinct CDR3 sequences; approximately 20% were seen once. The sample holds a few counts of this clonotype. Separately, the same data were catalogued under a study of T cells expressing NK-cell markers. This second study notes: UMIs accompanied the 5'RACE template switching by which TCR beta cDNA was made. The study found these clonotypes also leading the CD3+CD56-NKG2C+ fraction in four donors.

The sequenced sample was CD4+ T cells sorted from PBMCs, obtained roughly 13 days after vaccination. This sequence originates from a man aged 45-60 years who received an inactivated influenza vaccine.

This CDR3 is CASSRSHETQYF. The CDR3 DNA sequence: TGTGCCAGCAGCCGCTCCCACGAAACCCAGTACTTC. The rearrangement links TRBV5-6 to TRBJ2-5; D ambiguous. Trimming cost V 4 bases and J 8 bases, with 12 bases left between them. CDR1 and CDR2 (germline): SGHDT, YYEEEE. This CDR3 comprises 12 residues.